This is a list of T cell receptor beta chains from one sample in a study of T cells after yellow fever vaccination. TCRdb independently ran MiXCR on the 5' RACE reads; one entry per CDR3 protein. The top ten clones hold about two fifths of a sample with 95,000 to 100,000 distinct CDR3 sequences, roughly 5.8% of them seen once. The source was CD8+ T cells sorted from PBMCs, collected 10 days after the yellow fever booster vaccination. Source of these receptors: a young man who received the YFV17D yellow fever vaccine. Each CDR3 is given with its conserved first and last residue. The D gene is left open where the match is weak. Not all rows give a size; the values are once, few, many and, for expanded clones, a class.

abundance | j_gene | v_gene | d_gene | CDR3aa | CDR3nt
few | TRBJ2-1 | TRBV30 | - | CAWSLTGPGDEQFF | TGTGCCTGGAGTTTGACGGGACCAGGGGATGAGCAGTTCTTC
- | TRBJ2-1 | TRBV20-1 | - | CSARPPNLGEQFF | TGCAGTGCTAGACCTCCCAATTTAGGGGAGCAGTTCTTC
- | TRBJ2-5 | TRBV4-1 | - | CASSQVNLQETQYF | TGCGCCAGCAGCCAAGTGAACCTCCAAGAGACCCAGTACTTC
- | TRBJ2-1 | TRBV2 | - | CASSDFDRMGSYNEQFF | TGTGCCAGCAGTGACTTCGACCGTATGGGTTCCTACAATGAGCAGTTCTTC
- | TRBJ2-1 | TRBV11-3 | TRBD1 | CASSSLGQYGEQFF | TGTGCCAGCAGCTCCCTGGGACAGTATGGAGAGCAGTTCTTC
many | TRBJ2-2 | TRBV18 | TRBD1 | CASSFTGESTGELFF | TGTGCCAGCTCATTCACAGGGGAGTCCACCGGGGAGCTGTTTTTT
many | TRBJ2-7 | TRBV15 | - | CATSRDGSVYEQYF | TGTGCCACCAGCAGAGACGGTTCGGTGTACGAGCAGTACTTC
many | TRBJ2-2 | TRBV10-3 | TRBD2 | CAISAGTTRANTGELFF | TGTGCCATCAGTGCCGGGACTACCCGCGCAAACACCGGGGAGCTGTTTTTT
- | TRBJ1-2 | TRBV5-6 | - | CASSIGGRSNYGYTF | TGTGCCAGCAGCATAGGAGGACGGAGTAACTATGGCTACACCTTC
few | TRBJ1-6 | TRBV4-1 | TRBD1 | CASSLPGQGASPLHF | TGCGCCAGCAGCCTGCCGGGACAGGGGGCGTCACCCCTCCACTTT
few | TRBJ2-7 | TRBV5-1 | TRBD1 | CASSLLPGQNNEQYF | TGCGCCAGCAGCTTGTTACCGGGACAGAACAACGAGCAGTACTTC
few | TRBJ2-1 | TRBV20-1 | TRBD2 | CSARDLSGVNSYNEQFF | TGCAGTGCTAGAGATCTGAGCGGGGTCAACTCCTACAATGAGCAGTTCTTC
- | TRBJ2-6 | TRBV7-3 | - | CASSPSPEGANVLTF | TGTGCCAGCAGCCCCTCTCCGGAGGGGGCCAACGTCCTGACTTTC
- | TRBJ2-1 | TRBV7-3 | TRBD1 | CASSAPGGQLAPTNEQFF | TGTGCCAGCAGCGCCCCAGGGGGACAGCTGGCACCTACGAATGAGCAGTTCTTC
many | TRBJ2-1 | TRBV12-3/TRBV12-4 | - | CASTPVGGSHREQFF | TGTGCCAGTACCCCCGTAGGGGGTTCCCACCGTGAGCAGTTCTTC
few | TRBJ2-5 | TRBV4-1 | - | CASSQDPGEQETQYF | TGCGCCAGCAGCCAGGACCCGGGAGAACAAGAGACCCAGTACTTC
- | TRBJ2-5 | TRBV12-3/TRBV12-4 | - | CASTQTSAQETQYF | TGTGCCAGCACCCAGACATCGGCCCAAGAGACCCAGTACTTC
few | TRBJ2-3 | TRBV20-1 | TRBD2 | CSARDWRGASTDTQYF | TGCAGTGCTAGAGATTGGCGGGGGGCTAGCACAGATACGCAGTATTTT
few | TRBJ1-3 | TRBV5-4 | - | CASSFSYNPVGQSGNTIYF | TGTGCCAGCAGCTTCTCATACAACCCTGTCGGACAGAGTGGAAACACCATATATTTT